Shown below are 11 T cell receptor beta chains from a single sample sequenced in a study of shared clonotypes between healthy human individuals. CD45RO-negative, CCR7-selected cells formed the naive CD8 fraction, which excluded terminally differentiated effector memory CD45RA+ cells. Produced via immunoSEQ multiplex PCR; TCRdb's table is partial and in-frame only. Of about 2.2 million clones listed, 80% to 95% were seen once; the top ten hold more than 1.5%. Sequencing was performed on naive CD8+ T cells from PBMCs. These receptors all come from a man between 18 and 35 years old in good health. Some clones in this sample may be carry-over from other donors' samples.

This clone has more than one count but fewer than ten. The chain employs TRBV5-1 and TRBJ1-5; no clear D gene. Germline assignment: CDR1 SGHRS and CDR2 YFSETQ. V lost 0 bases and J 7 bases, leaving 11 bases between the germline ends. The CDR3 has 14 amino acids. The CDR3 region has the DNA TGCGCCAGCAGCTTGGTCGGGTTTGGCCAGCCCCAGCATTTT. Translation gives CASSLVGFGQPQHF. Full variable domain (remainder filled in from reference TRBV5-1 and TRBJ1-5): KAGVTQTPRYLIKTRGQQVTLSCSPISGHRSVSWYQQTPGQGLQFLFEYFSETQRNKGNFPGRFSGRQFSNSRSEMNVSTLELGDSALYLCASSLVGFGQPQHFGDGTRLSIL.

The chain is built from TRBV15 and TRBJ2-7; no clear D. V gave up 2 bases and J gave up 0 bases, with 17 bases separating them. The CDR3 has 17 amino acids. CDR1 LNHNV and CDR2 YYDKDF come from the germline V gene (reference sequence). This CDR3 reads CATSRIPFEQASYEQYF. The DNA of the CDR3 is TGTGCCACCAGCAGAATACCGTTTGAGCAGGCCTCCTACGAGCAGTACTTC.

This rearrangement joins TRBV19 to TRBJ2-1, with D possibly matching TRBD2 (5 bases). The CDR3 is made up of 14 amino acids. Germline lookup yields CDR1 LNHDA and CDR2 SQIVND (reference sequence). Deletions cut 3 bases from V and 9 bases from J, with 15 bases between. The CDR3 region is CASSILAIEGEQFF. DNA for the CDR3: TGTGCCAGTAGTATCTTGGCTATCGAGGGTGAGCAGTTCTTC.

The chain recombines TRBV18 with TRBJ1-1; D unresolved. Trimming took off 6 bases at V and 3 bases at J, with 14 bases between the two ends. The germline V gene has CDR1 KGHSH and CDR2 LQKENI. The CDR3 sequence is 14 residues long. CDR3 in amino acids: CASSLTRGDTEAFF. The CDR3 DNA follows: TGTGCCAGCTCCCTAACCCGGGGTGACACTGAAGCTTTCTTT.

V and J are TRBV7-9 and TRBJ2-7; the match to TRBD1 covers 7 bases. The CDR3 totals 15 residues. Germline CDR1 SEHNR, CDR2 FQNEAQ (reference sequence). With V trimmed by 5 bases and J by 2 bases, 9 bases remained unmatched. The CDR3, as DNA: TGTGCCAGCAGCACCCCTACAGGGGTCGCCTACGAGCAGTACTTC. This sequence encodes CASSTPTGVAYEQYF.

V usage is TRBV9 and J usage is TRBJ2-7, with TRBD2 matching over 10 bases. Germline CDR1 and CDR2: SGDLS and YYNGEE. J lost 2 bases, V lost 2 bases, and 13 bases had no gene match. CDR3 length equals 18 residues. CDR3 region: CASSVGGAPSGRPYEQYF. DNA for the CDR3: TGTGCCAGCAGCGTGGGAGGGGCTCCTAGCGGGAGACCCTACGAGCAGTACTTC.

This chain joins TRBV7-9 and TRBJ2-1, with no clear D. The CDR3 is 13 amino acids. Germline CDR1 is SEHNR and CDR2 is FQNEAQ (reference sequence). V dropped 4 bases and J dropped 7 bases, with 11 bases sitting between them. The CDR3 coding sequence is TGTGCCAGCAGCTCTGCCCTAGAAAATGAGCAGTTCTTC. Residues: CASSSALENEQFF.

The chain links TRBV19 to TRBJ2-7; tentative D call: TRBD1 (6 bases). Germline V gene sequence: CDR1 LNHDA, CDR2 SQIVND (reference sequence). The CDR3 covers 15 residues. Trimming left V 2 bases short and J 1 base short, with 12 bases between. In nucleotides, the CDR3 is TGTGCCAGTAGTATAATGGCAGGGGAATCCTACGAGCAGTACTTC. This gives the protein CASSIMAGESYEQYF.

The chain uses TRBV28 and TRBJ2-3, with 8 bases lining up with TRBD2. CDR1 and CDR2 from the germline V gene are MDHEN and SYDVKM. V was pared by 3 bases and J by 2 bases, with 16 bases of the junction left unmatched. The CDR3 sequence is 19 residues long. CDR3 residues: CASSLGLAGAASPTDTQYF. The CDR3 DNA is TGTGCCAGCAGTTTGGGGCTAGCGGGCGCGGCCAGCCCCACAGATACGCAGTATTTT.

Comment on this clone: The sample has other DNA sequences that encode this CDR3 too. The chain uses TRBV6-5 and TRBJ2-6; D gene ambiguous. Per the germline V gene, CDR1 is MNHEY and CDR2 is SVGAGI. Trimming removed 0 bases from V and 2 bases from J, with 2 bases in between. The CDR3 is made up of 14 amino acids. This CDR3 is CASSYSPGANVLTF. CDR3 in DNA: TGTGCCAGCAGTTACTCTCCTGGGGCCAACGTCCTGACTTTC.

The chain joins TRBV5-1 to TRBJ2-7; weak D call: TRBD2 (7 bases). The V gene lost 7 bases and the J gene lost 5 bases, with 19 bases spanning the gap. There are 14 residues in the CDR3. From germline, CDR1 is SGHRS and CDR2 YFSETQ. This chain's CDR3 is CASGGGGPIHEQYF. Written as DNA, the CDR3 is TGCGCCAGCGGGGGGGGCGGGCCCATCCACGAGCAGTACTTC.